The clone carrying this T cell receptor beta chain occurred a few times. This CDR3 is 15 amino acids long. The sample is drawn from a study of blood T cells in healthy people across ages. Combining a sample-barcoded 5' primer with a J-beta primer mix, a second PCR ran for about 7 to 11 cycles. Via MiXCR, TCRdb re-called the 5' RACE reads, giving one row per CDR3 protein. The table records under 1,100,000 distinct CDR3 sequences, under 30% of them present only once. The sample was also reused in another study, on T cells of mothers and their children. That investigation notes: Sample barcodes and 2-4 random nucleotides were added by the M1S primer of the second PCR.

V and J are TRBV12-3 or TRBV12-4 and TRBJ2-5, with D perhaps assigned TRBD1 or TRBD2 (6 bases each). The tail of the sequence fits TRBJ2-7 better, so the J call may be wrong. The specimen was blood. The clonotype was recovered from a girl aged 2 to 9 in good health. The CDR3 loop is CASRAGRGGNYEQYF. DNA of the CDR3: TGTGCCAGCAGAGCCGGCCGAGGGGGGAACTACGAGCAGTACTTC.